Listed below are T cell receptor beta chains from one sample, sequenced in a study of regulatory T cells in long-lasting Graves disease. TCRdb reanalysed the multiplex PCR reads using MiXCR and keeps one entry per CDR3 protein. The sample lists around 400,000 distinct CDR3 sequences; around a fifth were seen once. This specimen consisted of peripheral blood mononuclear cells (PBMCs), obtained when the disease was refractory, from a patient treated with antithyroid drugs. These receptors were obtained from a female donor with Graves disease. The CDR3 runs from the conserved cysteine through the conserved F or W. The D gene is left open where the match is weak. Some rows mark clone size as missing; the rest say once, few, many or name a class of expanded clone.

d_gene: TRBD2; abundance: many; j_gene: TRBJ2-7; v_gene: TRBV10-3; CDR3nt: TGTGCCGCGGGTTTAGCGGGAGGGAGCTCCTACGAGCAGTACTTC; CDR3aa: CAAGLAGGSSYEQYF
d_gene: NA; abundance: NA; j_gene: TRBJ1-5; v_gene: TRBV19; CDR3nt: TGTGCCAGTAGTATGGGGGCAAAGGGCAATCGGCCCCAGCATTTT; CDR3aa: CASSMGAKGNRPQHF
d_gene: NA; abundance: few; j_gene: TRBJ1-2; v_gene: TRBV7-9; CDR3nt: TGTGCCAGCAGCCTTACGTCCCAGGACGGCTATGGCTACACCTTC; CDR3aa: CASSLTSQDGYGYTF
d_gene: NA; abundance: many; j_gene: TRBJ2-7; v_gene: TRBV28; CDR3nt: TGTGCCAGCAGTTTCCCCCAGCGGAGCTCCTACGAGCAGTACTTC; CDR3aa: CASSFPQRSSYEQYF
d_gene: TRBD2; abundance: NA; j_gene: TRBJ2-1; v_gene: TRBV6-1; CDR3nt: TGTGCCAGCACCGTGGGACTAGCGAGTGAGCAGTTCTTC; CDR3aa: CASTVGLASEQFF
d_gene: NA; abundance: NA; j_gene: TRBJ2-2; v_gene: TRBV6-5; CDR3nt: TGTGCCAGCAGTTACGTTGCAGGGGCTAGCGGGGAGCTGTTTTTT; CDR3aa: CASSYVAGASGELFF
d_gene: TRBD2; abundance: few; j_gene: TRBJ2-7; v_gene: TRBV6-1; CDR3nt: TGTGCCAGCAGTGCCGAGGGACTAAGCTCCTACGAGCAGTACTTC; CDR3aa: CASSAEGLSSYEQYF
d_gene: TRBD1; abundance: many; j_gene: TRBJ1-1; v_gene: TRBV27; CDR3nt: TGTGCCAGCGGGACAGGGAGTGAAGCTTTCTTT; CDR3aa: CASGTGSEAFF
d_gene: TRBD1; abundance: NA; j_gene: TRBJ2-2; v_gene: TRBV6-2/TRBV6-3; CDR3nt: TGTGCCAGCAGTTCCCGGGACAGGACCGTCGGGGAGCTGTTTTTT; CDR3aa: CASSSRDRTVGELFF
d_gene: TRBD2; abundance: NA; j_gene: TRBJ2-7; v_gene: TRBV5-1; CDR3nt: TGCGCCAGCAGCTTATCGGGGACTAGCGGCTACGAGCAGTACTTC; CDR3aa: CASSLSGTSGYEQYF
d_gene: TRBD1; abundance: NA; j_gene: TRBJ1-3; v_gene: TRBV5-6; CDR3nt: TGTGCCAGCAGCTTACCGGGACAGGCCCTCTCTGGAAACACCATATATTTT; CDR3aa: CASSLPGQALSGNTIYF
d_gene: NA; abundance: few; j_gene: TRBJ2-5; v_gene: TRBV19; CDR3nt: TGTGCCAGTAGTATGGGAGGCAGGGGAGGGCAAGAGACCCAGTACTTC; CDR3aa: CASSMGGRGGQETQYF
d_gene: NA; abundance: many; j_gene: TRBJ1-5; v_gene: TRBV10-3; CDR3nt: TGTGCCATCATCGCGGGCCAAGACAATCAGCCCCAGCATTTT; CDR3aa: CAIIAGQDNQPQHF
d_gene: TRBD1; abundance: many; j_gene: TRBJ1-6; v_gene: TRBV5-1; CDR3nt: TGCGCCAGCAGCCAAGAAGGGACAGGGAGCTCACCCCTCCACTTT; CDR3aa: CASSQEGTGSSPLHF
d_gene: NA; abundance: few; j_gene: TRBJ2-7; v_gene: TRBV27; CDR3nt: TGTGCCAGCAGTTTATCGACTGGATTCTCCTACGAGCAGTACTTC; CDR3aa: CASSLSTGFSYEQYF
d_gene: NA; abundance: many; j_gene: TRBJ2-5; v_gene: TRBV7-2; CDR3nt: TGTGCCAGCAGGGAAGGGGTGAAGGAGACCCAGTACTTC; CDR3aa: CASREGVKETQYF
d_gene: NA; abundance: few; j_gene: TRBJ1-1; v_gene: TRBV6-1; CDR3nt: TGTGCCAGCAGTAACCCACCATCGAACACTGAAGCTTTCTTT; CDR3aa: CASSNPPSNTEAFF
d_gene: TRBD1; abundance: few; j_gene: TRBJ1-3; v_gene: TRBV5-1; CDR3nt: TGCGCCAGCAGCTCCTCGGACAGGGCGAACACCATATATTTT; CDR3aa: CASSSSDRANTIYF
d_gene: NA; abundance: few; j_gene: TRBJ2-2; v_gene: TRBV5-4; CDR3nt: TGTGCCAGCAGCTTGCGATCGGGCGGGGCGAACACCGGGGAGCTGTTTTTT; CDR3aa: CASSLRSGGANTGELFF
d_gene: NA; abundance: many; j_gene: TRBJ1-5; v_gene: TRBV28; CDR3nt: TGTGCCAGCAGTTTAGAGGGTTTTGGCAATCAGCCCCAGCATTTT; CDR3aa: CASSLEGFGNQPQHF
d_gene: NA; abundance: NA; j_gene: TRBJ2-7; v_gene: TRBV28; CDR3nt: TGTGCCAGCAGTTTAGAGGAGTGGCGGGACGAGCAGTACTTC; CDR3aa: CASSLEEWRDEQYF
d_gene: TRBD1; abundance: NA; j_gene: TRBJ2-7; v_gene: TRBV5-1; CDR3nt: TGCGCCAGCAGCGGTGGACAGGGCTACGAGCAGTACTTC; CDR3aa: CASSGGQGYEQYF
d_gene: TRBD2; abundance: NA; j_gene: TRBJ2-3; v_gene: TRBV5-1; CDR3nt: TGCGCCAGCAGCTATAGCGGGAGTGGTGCAGATACGCAGTATTTT; CDR3aa: CASSYSGSGADTQYF
d_gene: NA; abundance: many; j_gene: TRBJ1-1; v_gene: TRBV19; CDR3nt: TGTGCCAGTAGTCCGGACAGAGATCGGACTGAAGCTTTCTTT; CDR3aa: CASSPDRDRTEAFF
d_gene: TRBD1; abundance: NA; j_gene: TRBJ1-3; v_gene: TRBV7-9; CDR3nt: TGTGCCAGCAGCTTAGGGGGACAGCTTATCTCTGGAAACACCATATATTTT; CDR3aa: CASSLGGQLISGNTIYF
d_gene: NA; abundance: few; j_gene: TRBJ2-7; v_gene: TRBV20-1; CDR3nt: TGCAGTGCTACCGGGGGTAGGAAGAACGAGCAGTACTTC; CDR3aa: CSATGGRKNEQYF
d_gene: NA; abundance: NA; j_gene: TRBJ1-1; v_gene: TRBV7-2; CDR3nt: TGTGCCAGCAGCTTAGCTAGCCAGCACCAAGCTTTCTTT; CDR3aa: CASSLASQHQAFF
d_gene: NA; abundance: NA; j_gene: TRBJ1-3; v_gene: TRBV6-1; CDR3nt: TGTGCCAGCACGGGAGGAAACACCATATATTTT; CDR3aa: CASTGGNTIYF
d_gene: NA; abundance: few; j_gene: TRBJ2-4; v_gene: TRBV18; CDR3nt: TGTGCCAGCTCACCACCCGTAATGGGGGATCAGTACTTC; CDR3aa: CASSPPVMGDQYF
d_gene: TRBD1; abundance: NA; j_gene: TRBJ2-7; v_gene: TRBV7-3; CDR3nt: TGTGCCAGCAGCTCCTCGACAGGGGCTTGGAACGAGCAGTACTTC; CDR3aa: CASSSSTGAWNEQYF
d_gene: TRBD1; abundance: many; j_gene: TRBJ2-7; v_gene: TRBV14; CDR3nt: TGTGCCAGCAGCCAAGCAGCAGGGGGAGAAGACGAGCAGTACTTC; CDR3aa: CASSQAAGGEDEQYF
d_gene: TRBD1; abundance: many; j_gene: TRBJ2-7; v_gene: TRBV28; CDR3nt: TGTGCCAGCACCATGGGGAGGACAGGGCGGATCGAGCAGTACTTC; CDR3aa: CASTMGRTGRIEQYF
d_gene: TRBD2; abundance: NA; j_gene: TRBJ2-1; v_gene: TRBV7-9; CDR3nt: TGTGCCAGCAGTCCCCGGACTAGCGGGACAGGTGAGCAGTTCTTC; CDR3aa: CASSPRTSGTGEQFF
d_gene: NA; abundance: many; j_gene: TRBJ2-5; v_gene: TRBV12-3/TRBV12-4; CDR3nt: TGTGCCAGCAGCCGCAAAGGGGGGTCGGAAGAGACCCAGTACTTC; CDR3aa: CASSRKGGSEETQYF
d_gene: TRBD2; abundance: NA; j_gene: TRBJ2-7; v_gene: TRBV10-3; CDR3nt: TGTACCATCAGTGATCCCCCTAGCGGGAGTGCCCACGAGCAGTACTTC; CDR3aa: CTISDPPSGSAHEQYF
d_gene: TRBD1; abundance: few; j_gene: TRBJ1-1; v_gene: TRBV5-1; CDR3nt: TGCGCCAGCAGGGTGACAGGGGGAAGTTCTGAAGCTTTCTTT; CDR3aa: CASRVTGGSSEAFF
d_gene: TRBD2; abundance: few; j_gene: TRBJ2-1; v_gene: TRBV20-1; CDR3nt: TGCAGTGCTAGAGAGGGACTAGCGGGAGTTTTTGAGCAGTTCTTC; CDR3aa: CSAREGLAGVFEQFF
d_gene: NA; abundance: NA; j_gene: TRBJ2-4; v_gene: TRBV28; CDR3nt: TGTGCCAGCAGTTTACCCGGAGGGGGCAGCACAGAGCGAAGGGCAAACATTCAGTACTTC; CDR3aa: CASSLPGGGSTERRANIQYF
d_gene: NA; abundance: many; j_gene: TRBJ2-5; v_gene: TRBV28; CDR3nt: TGTGCCAGCAGTTTGGGACTGTCCAGAGAGACCCAGTACTTC; CDR3aa: CASSLGLSRETQYF
d_gene: NA; abundance: NA; j_gene: TRBJ1-2; v_gene: TRBV28; CDR3nt: TGTGCCATCCTTCGGGGGATGGACGGCTACACCTTC; CDR3aa: CAILRGMDGYTF
d_gene: TRBD2; abundance: NA; j_gene: TRBJ2-7; v_gene: TRBV20-1; CDR3nt: TGCAGTGCTGGGGGGGGGAATACCTACGAGCAGTACTTC; CDR3aa: CSAGGGNTYEQYF
d_gene: NA; abundance: many; j_gene: TRBJ2-2; v_gene: TRBV12-3/TRBV12-4; CDR3nt: TGTGCCTGGAGGTCACCGAACACCGGGGAGCTGTTTTTT; CDR3aa: CAWRSPNTGELFF
d_gene: NA; abundance: few; j_gene: TRBJ1-1; v_gene: TRBV3-1; CDR3nt: TGTGCCAGCAGACTATCGACAGTGAACACTGAAGCTTTCTTT; CDR3aa: CASRLSTVNTEAFF
d_gene: NA; abundance: NA; j_gene: TRBJ1-2; v_gene: TRBV5-1; CDR3nt: TGCGCCAGCAGCTTGGACGGCGGGAGCTATGGCTACACCTTC; CDR3aa: CASSLDGGSYGYTF
d_gene: NA; abundance: NA; j_gene: TRBJ2-1; v_gene: TRBV30; CDR3nt: TGTGCCTGGAGTGCAGGCAATGAGCAGTTCTTC; CDR3aa: CAWSAGNEQFF
d_gene: NA; abundance: many; j_gene: TRBJ1-2; v_gene: TRBV30; CDR3nt: TGTGCCTGGAAGGGGCTAGCGATTCTCCCCGACTATGGCTACACCTTC; CDR3aa: CAWKGLAILPDYGYTF
d_gene: TRBD1; abundance: few; j_gene: TRBJ2-7; v_gene: TRBV25-1; CDR3nt: TGTGCCAGCAGCCGGGACAGCTTCTCCTACGAGCAGTACTTC; CDR3aa: CASSRDSFSYEQYF
d_gene: NA; abundance: many; j_gene: TRBJ1-1; v_gene: TRBV3-1; CDR3nt: TGTGCCAGCAGGCAATGGGAGGGTAGGGACACTGAAGCTTTCTTT; CDR3aa: CASRQWEGRDTEAFF
d_gene: NA; abundance: many; j_gene: TRBJ2-7; v_gene: TRBV28; CDR3nt: TGTGCCAGCAGCCTTCCTGGGGCTCCCTACGAGCAGTACTTC; CDR3aa: CASSLPGAPYEQYF
d_gene: NA; abundance: few; j_gene: TRBJ1-2; v_gene: TRBV19; CDR3nt: TGTGCCAGTAGTATCTCCCTGAACTATGGCTACACCTTC; CDR3aa: CASSISLNYGYTF